A selection of T cell receptor beta chains follows, all from one sample in a study of early T cells in non-severe SARS-CoV-2 infection. TCRdb used MiXCR to reprocess the 5' RACE reads, holding one entry per CDR3 protein. Of 75,000 to 80,000 distinct CDR3 sequences listed, roughly 10% are singletons. The source was whole blood, collected at baseline. The receptors were sampled from an adult who was a healthcare worker with PCR-confirmed SARS-CoV-2 infection or an uninfected control (not recorded which). Each CDR3 is given with its conserved first and last residue. Fields, in order: J gene, D gene, V gene, clone size, CDR3 DNA, CDR3 protein. The D gene is left open where the match is weak. Some rows have no size entry. The others give once, few or many, or a class for an expanded clone.

>TRBJ2-3|TRBD2|TRBV27|-
TGTGCCAGCAGTACAAACAGCGGGGGGGTAACAGATACGCAGTATTTT
CASSTNSGGVTDTQYF
>TRBJ1-6|-|TRBV20-1|many
TGCAGTGCTCGCTCGACGGCAAATTCACCCCTCCACTTT
CSARSTANSPLHF
>TRBJ1-2|-|TRBV7-8|many
TGTGCCAGCAGCTCACTATTGGCTCCCGGACACTCTGAGGAGGGCTACACCTTC
CASSSLLAPGHSEEGYTF
>TRBJ1-2|-|TRBV12-3/TRBV12-4|-
TGTGCCAGCAGCCCCTCGGCGTACTATGGCTACACCTTC
CASSPSAYYGYTF
>TRBJ2-7|-|TRBV24-1|few
TGTGCCACCAGTGAAACGGCCCTGGGATACGAGCAGTACTTC
CATSETALGYEQYF
>TRBJ1-5|-|TRBV7-2|many
TGTGCCAGCAGCTTAGTCAGGATCAATCAGCCCCAGCATTTT
CASSLVRINQPQHF
>TRBJ1-3|-|TRBV7-9|many
TGTGCCAGCAGCTTAGGCGCGGCTCCGAGTGGAAACACCATATATTTT
CASSLGAAPSGNTIYF
>TRBJ2-7|TRBD2|TRBV2|few
TGTGCCAGCAGCGGGACTAGCGGGGGCTCCTACGAGCAGTACTTC
CASSGTSGGSYEQYF
>TRBJ1-1|-|TRBV9|many
TGTGCCAGCAGCCCTTCACCGGACAGTTTACAAGCTTTCTTT
CASSPSPDSLQAFF
>TRBJ2-2|-|TRBV12-3/TRBV12-4|-
TGTGCCAGCAGCCGACTGCCGGGACAACGCACCGGGGAGCTGTTTTTT
CASSRLPGQRTGELFF
>TRBJ1-2|TRBD1|TRBV5-6|-
TGTGCCAGCAGCTCCGGGACAGACGATTATAACTATGGCTACACCTTC
CASSSGTDDYNYGYTF
>TRBJ1-5|-|TRBV5-8|few
TGTGCCAGCAGCTACTCAGGTGGCGGCAATCAGCCCCAGCATTTT
CASSYSGGGNQPQHF
>TRBJ1-4|TRBD1|TRBV6-5|once
TGTGCCAGCAGTTCCCCAGGGGGCGATGAAAAACTGTTTTTT
CASSSPGGDEKLFF
>TRBJ2-1|-|TRBV6-4|-
TGTGCCAGCAGTGACTCGATCGCGGACAGCAATGAGCAGTTCTTC
CASSDSIADSNEQFF
>TRBJ2-2|-|TRBV29-1|-
TGCAGCGTGTGGACAGATAACACCGGGGAGCTGTTTTTT
CSVWTDNTGELFF
>TRBJ2-4|TRBD1|TRBV18|few
TGTGCCAGCTCACGCCCGGGACAGGGGAAAAACATTCAGTACTTC
CASSRPGQGKNIQYF
>TRBJ2-7|-|TRBV3-1|-
TGTGCCAGCAGCCAAGAAATATACGAGCAGTACTTC
CASSQEIYEQYF
>TRBJ1-1|-|TRBV7-2|many
TGTGCCAGCAGCTTAAGCCCCGCTGGGGAAGCTTTCTTT
CASSLSPAGEAFF
>TRBJ1-2|TRBD1|TRBV25-1|few
TGTGCCAGCAGCGAGGGACAGGGAGGAGATGGCTACACCTTC
CASSEGQGGDGYTF
>TRBJ2-3|TRBD1|TRBV3-1|-
TGTGCCAGCAGCCGGGGACAGGGGGGGACAGATACGCAGTATTTT
CASSRGQGGTDTQYF
>TRBJ1-2|-|TRBV6-5|many
TGTGCCAGCAAACAGGAACCTACTAACTATGGCTACACCTTC
CASKQEPTNYGYTF
>TRBJ2-4|-|TRBV4-1|-
TGCGCCAGCAGCCAAGGAACGCTGGGACAAGTTATAGCCAAAAACATTCAGTACTTC
CASSQGTLGQVIAKNIQYF
>TRBJ2-5|-|TRBV3-1|many
TGTGCCAGCAGCCAAAGACAAGAGACCCAGTACTTC
CASSQRQETQYF
>TRBJ2-2|-|TRBV5-6|-
TGTGCCAGCAGCTCCGGACCGACCCTTACCGGGGAGCTGTTTTTT
CASSSGPTLTGELFF
>TRBJ2-2|-|TRBV7-6|many
TGTGCCAGCAGCTGGCGACTTCAGAACACCGGGGAGCTGTTTTTT
CASSWRLQNTGELFF
>TRBJ2-4|TRBD1|TRBV29-1|few
TGCAGCGGGAGTCCAGGGACAGCAGGAAACATTCAGTACTTC
CSGSPGTAGNIQYF
>TRBJ1-1|-|TRBV20-1|many
TGCAGCCCCGAGGGAGGGGGGAACACTGAAGCTTTCTTT
CSPEGGGNTEAFF
>TRBJ2-7|-|TRBV21-1|few
TGTGCCAGCGGTCGACAGGGGTACCCCTACGAGCAGTACTTC
CASGRQGYPYEQYF
>TRBJ2-2|TRBD1|TRBV29-1|many
TGCAGCGTTGGGCAATTCGGACAGGGAAGAAACACCGGGGAGCTGTTTTTT
CSVGQFGQGRNTGELFF
>TRBJ1-1|-|TRBV11-2|few
TGTGCCAGCAAATACAGGGATGAGAACACTGAAGCTTTCTTT
CASKYRDENTEAFF